The next 30 T cell receptor beta chains were all read from a single sample in a study of post-analysis software for immune sequencing data. Study-wide results and limits: Included in a set of five TRBV segments more frequent in patients than controls were TRBV5-6, TRBV5-1 and TRBV20-1.

Their recognized antigens are unknown. Unique molecular identifiers tagged the TCR beta cDNA libraries. TCRdb used MiXCR to reprocess the PCR reads, holding one entry per CDR3 protein. Here the sample spans about 820,000 distinct CDR3 sequences, roughly 50% being singletons. The sequencing input was blood. These receptors all stem from a girl between 10 and 17 years old with multiple sclerosis.

A few counts support this clonotype. The genes are TRBV13 and TRBJ2-3; D is uncertain. This CDR3 has 15 residues. Trimming took off 5 bases at V and 0 bases at J, with 12 bases between the two ends. Germline values: CDR1 PRHDT, CDR2 FYEKMQ (reference sequence). As DNA, the CDR3 is TGTGCCAGCAGCCGTTGGACGGCTAGCACAGATACGCAGTATTTT. Amino acid sequence: CASSRWTASTDTQYF.

The chain is built from TRBV12-3 or TRBV12-4 and TRBJ2-1; D is perhaps TRBD1 (5 bases). The CDR3 is 12 amino acids. Trimming removed 5 bases at V and 7 bases at J, with 9 bases between. CDR3 in amino acids: CASSGATNEQFF. DNA of the CDR3: TGTGCCAGCAGTGGGGCTACAAATGAGCAGTTCTTC.

This clonotype appeared a few times. The rearrangement joins TRBV9 to TRBJ2-1, with 8 positions matching TRBD2. Unmatched junction bases numbered 17, after V lost 3 bases and J lost 9 bases. There are 17 residues in the CDR3. Germline assignment: CDR1 SGDLS and CDR2 YYNGEE. CDR3 region: CASSGSGRSRSDGEQFF. CDR3 DNA: TGTGCCAGCAGCGGCAGCGGGAGAAGTAGGTCAGATGGTGAGCAGTTCTTC.

This chain uses TRBV9 with TRBJ2-7; TRBD2 matches at 9 bases. The CDR3 totals 16 residues. Germline trimming cut 0 bases from V and 2 bases from J; bases unmatched to any gene: 6. Germline loops: CDR1 SGDLS, CDR2 YYNGEE. CDR3 sequence (DNA): TGTGCCAGCAGCGTAGCTCCTAGCGGGGCTACCTACGAGCAGTACTTC. Its translation is CASSVAPSGATYEQYF. The full variable domain, in which reference TRBV9 and TRBJ2-7 provide the parts outside the CDR3, is DSGVTQTPKHLITATGQRVTLRCSPRSGDLSVYWYQQSLDQGLQFLIQYYNGEERAKGNILERFSAQQFPDLHSELNLSSLELGDSALYFCASSVAPSGATYEQYFGPGTRLTVT.

The table lists this clonotype with a few counts. CDR3 nucleotides: TGTGCCAGCAGTACAGGGATAGCAGTCGGCGAGCAGTACTTC. Protein product: CASSTGIAVGEQYF. This chain links TRBV6-2 or TRBV6-3 with TRBJ2-5; D is possibly TRBD1 (6 bases). The end of the DNA aligns better with TRBJ2-7, so the J call may be wrong. CDR3 length equals 14 residues. The germline CDR1 and CDR2 sequences are MNHEY and SVGEGT.

DNA of the CDR3: TGTGCCAGCCTCCGGGGGGGCAGTTGGGATGAGCAGTTCTTC. Translating gives CASLRGGSWDEQFF. V is TRBV6-1 and J is TRBJ2-1, with TRBD2 matching 8 bases. Germline V gene lookup returns CDR1 MNHNS and CDR2 SASEGT. With 8 bases clipped from V and 8 bases from J, the junction kept 11 bases outside the gene matches. The CDR3 loop spans 14 amino acids.

The chain recombines TRBV4-1 with TRBJ1-6; D is possibly TRBD1 (5 bases). CDR1 is MGHRA, CDR2 YSYEKL, per germline. The CDR3 contains 16 residues. V was pared by 2 bases and J by 10 bases, with 18 bases between. The CDR3 DNA sequence: TGCGCCAGCAGCCAAAAGACGAAGGGACTCCAATCACCCCTCCACTTT. This sequence encodes CASSQKTKGLQSPLHF.

This clonotype was recorded a few times. V and J are TRBV5-6 and TRBJ2-5; D gene uncertain. The germline V gene has CDR1 SGHDT and CDR2 YYEEEE. CDR3 length: 13 amino acids. V dropped 4 bases and J dropped 5 bases, with 12 bases sitting between them. The CDR3 spells CASSPRQVETQYF. Written as DNA, the CDR3 is TGTGCCAGCAGCCCCCGTCAGGTGGAGACCCAGTACTTC.

The V and J genes are TRBV29-1 and TRBJ2-7; TRBD2 matches at 15 bases. CDR1 SQVTM and CDR2 ANQGSEA come from the germline V gene. The CDR3 covers 18 residues. Unmatched junction bases numbered 16, after V lost 3 bases and J lost 7 bases. The chain's CDR3 is CSVEGGDSGLAGGWEQYF. In nucleotides, the CDR3 is TGCAGCGTTGAGGGGGGGGATTCGGGACTAGCGGGAGGCTGGGAGCAGTACTTC.

This CDR3 reads CASSLVGGPNNEQYF. In nucleotides, the CDR3 is TGTGCCAGCAGCTTAGTGGGGGGGCCTAACAATGAGCAGTACTTC. The chain links TRBV7-3 to TRBJ2-5; a weak D match, TRBD2 (7 bases). Germline CDR1 is SGHTA and CDR2 is FQGTGA. V was trimmed by 2 bases and J by 11 bases, leaving 21 bases between them. The CDR3 consists of 15 residues.

The V and J genes are TRBV5-1 and TRBJ2-5; 12 nucleotides line up with TRBD2. Looked up from germline, CDR1 is SGHRS and CDR2 is YFSETQ. V lost 1 base to trimming and J lost 2 bases; unmatched junction nucleotides: 3. The CDR3 loop spans 16 amino acids. The CDR3 here is CASSLTSGRRQETQYF. The CDR3 bases are TGCGCCAGCAGCTTGACTAGCGGGAGGAGACAAGAGACCCAGTACTTC.

The chain employs TRBV5-1 and TRBJ2-1; TRBD2 agrees at 12 bases. Trimming removed 1 base from V and 0 bases from J; junction bases left unmatched: 11. Germline values: CDR1 SGHRS, CDR2 YFSETQ. The CDR3 loop spans 20 amino acids. In nucleotides, the CDR3 is TGCGCCAGCAGCTTGAGGACTAGCGGGACCCACCTCAGCTCCTACAATGAGCAGTTCTTC. Translated: CASSLRTSGTHLSSYNEQFF.

This chain uses TRBV7-2 with TRBJ2-5; D is unresolved. The length of the CDR3 is 15 residues. The V gene lost 0 bases and the J gene lost 9 bases, with 17 bases spanning the gap. CDR1 and CDR2 from the germline V gene are SGHTA and FQGNSA. The CDR3 DNA reads as TGTGCCAGCAGCTTAGCGGAAGAGCGAGGAAGGGCCCAGTACTTC. Protein: CASSLAEERGRAQYF. The complete variable domain, with remaining parts taken from reference TRBV7-2 and TRBJ2-5, reads GAGVSQSPSNKVTEKGKDVELRCDPISGHTALYWYRQSLGQGLEFLIYFQGNSAPDKSGLPSDRFSAERTGGSVSTLTIQRTQQEDSAVYLCASSLAEERGRAQYFGPGTRLLVL.

This clonotype was seen a few times. CDR3 in amino acids: CASSQEPSGTRQETQYF. In DNA form, the CDR3 reads TGTGCCAGCAGCCAAGAACCTAGCGGGACCAGACAAGAGACCCAGTACTTC. The chain joins TRBV4-2 to TRBJ2-5; 9 nucleotides agree with TRBD2. Germline V gene lookup returns CDR1 LGHNA and CDR2 YNFKEQ. The CDR3 is 17 residues long. V gave up 0 bases and J gave up 2 bases; unmatched junction bases: 7.

The J gene is TRBJ1-5, the V gene TRBV5-1, with D hard to call. Germline lookup yields CDR1 SGHRS and CDR2 YFSETQ. The CDR3 is 15 amino acids. V lost 4 bases and J 2 bases, leaving 13 bases between the germline ends. The CDR3 nucleotides are TGCGCCAGCAGCAGAGGCCCGGAAGGCAATCAGCCCCAGCATTTT. Translated, it gives CASSRGPEGNQPQHF.

This chain uses TRBV14 with TRBJ2-1, with 12 bases fitting TRBD2. The CDR3 spans 14 residues. Trimming took 4 bases from V and 8 from J; bases not matched to a gene: 3. The germline CDR1 and CDR2 sequences are SGHDN and FVKESK. CDR3 in DNA: TGTGCCAGCAGCCGGACTAGCGGGGTATATGAGCAGTTCTTC. It codes for CASSRTSGVYEQFF.

The chain combines TRBV7-9 with TRBJ2-1; tentatively, D is TRBD2 (5 bases). Germline V gene sequence: CDR1 SEHNR, CDR2 FQNEAQ (reference sequence). CDR3 length: 14 amino acids. V lost 6 bases to trimming and J lost 1 base, with 10 bases between them. CDR3 in DNA: TGTGCCAGCAGTAGCGCCCAATCCTACAATGAGCAGTTCTTC. This translates into CASSSAQSYNEQFF.

CDR3 amino acids: CASTLYSANVLTF. CDR3 coding DNA: TGTGCCAGCACCTTGTACTCGGCCAACGTCCTGACTTTC. The chain links TRBV2 to TRBJ2-6; D not resolved. The CDR3 sequence is 13 residues long. V was trimmed by 7 bases and J by 6 bases, leaving 10 bases between them. CDR1 and CDR2 (germline): SNHLY, FYNNEI.

The gene calls are TRBV6-5 and TRBJ2-1; 8 bases align to TRBD2. The CDR3 covers 15 residues. The V segment lost 2 bases and the J segment 4 bases; nucleotides outside the gene matches: 4. Germline assignment: CDR1 MNHEY and CDR2 SVGAGI. CDR3 sequence reads: CASSYAGGRYNEQFF. The CDR3 DNA reads as TGTGCCAGCAGTTACGCGGGGGGCCGGTACAATGAGCAGTTCTTC.

The chain carries TRBV29-1 and TRBJ1-1; 7 bases line up with TRBD1. There are 13 residues in the CDR3. Germline-derived CDR1 and CDR2 are SQVTM and ANQGSEA. V shed 4 bases, J shed 1 base, and the junction held 3 bases outside the gene matches. In DNA form, the CDR3 reads TGCAGCGTTGCGGGACAGACGAACACTGAAGCTTTCTTT. Its protein is CSVAGQTNTEAFF.

This clonotype showed up just once. The chain employs TRBV11-2 and TRBJ2-7; TRBD1 might be the D (5 bases). Trimming pared 2 bases from V and 2 bases from J, leaving 19 bases between. The CDR3 runs to 17 residues. Germline lookup yields CDR1 SGHAT and CDR2 FQNNGV. The CDR3 DNA reads TGTGCCAGCAGCTTATCTAGAGACAGCAAGGCTACCTACGAGCAGTACTTC. It specifies CASSLSRDSKATYEQYF.

CDR3 in DNA: TGTGCCAGCAGTTTGGGGCGGACTTTAATATCTGGGGCCAACGTCCTGACTTTC. It encodes CASSLGRTLISGANVLTF. The chain is built from TRBV27 and TRBJ2-6, with D perhaps assigned TRBD1 or TRBD2 (5 bases each). The germline CDR1 and CDR2 sequences are MNHEY and SMNVEV (reference sequence). Trimming stripped 3 bases from V and 1 base from J, with 16 bases between. This CDR3 has 18 amino acids.

This sequence joins TRBV7-9 and TRBJ2-5, with TRBD1 as a possible D gene (6 bases). Germline V lookup: CDR1 SEHNR, CDR2 FQNEAQ (reference sequence). This CDR3 contains 15 residues. V shed 0 bases and J shed 11 bases, with 19 bases lying between them. CDR3 loop: CASSLAWQGNREQYF. The CDR3 region has the DNA TGTGCCAGCAGCTTAGCGTGGCAGGGGAATAGGGAGCAGTACTTC.

The chain couples TRBV6-5 to TRBJ1-6; possible D gene TRBD1, 5 bases. This CDR3 spans 19 amino acids. Germline V gene data show CDR1 as MNHEY and CDR2 as SVGAGI. Trimming removed 0 bases at V and 7 bases at J, with 22 bases between. The CDR3 DNA sequence: TGTGCCAGCAGTTACTCGAGGGGTAGGGCAAGTGGGAAGAATTCACCCCTCCACTTT. Translation gives CASSYSRGRASGKNSPLHF.

The CDR3 reads CASSSYKQETQYF. The CDR3 DNA sequence: TGTGCCAGCAGTTCCTATAAACAAGAGACCCAGTACTTC. This chain connects TRBV4-2 to TRBJ2-5; no reliable D call. CDR1 and CDR2 from the germline V gene are LGHNA and YNFKEQ. Trimming stripped 6 bases from V and 2 bases from J, with 10 bases between. The CDR3 spans 13 residues.

J is TRBJ2-4 and V is TRBV20-1; perhaps TRBD2 as D (6 bases). The DNA end favors TRBJ2-7, so the J call may be wrong. This CDR3 is built from 15 residues. Per germline, CDR1 DFQATT and CDR2 SNEGSKA (reference sequence). In DNA form, the CDR3 reads TGCAGTGCTAGAGATCTGGGACTTCAACCGTACGAGCAGTACTTC. Its protein is CSARDLGLQPYEQYF.

The chain joins TRBV20-1 to TRBJ2-1; TRBD2 matches 7 bases. CDR1 and CDR2 (germline): DFQATT, SNEGSKA (reference sequence). With V trimmed by 0 bases and J by 12 bases, 17 bases remained unmatched. The CDR3 loop spans 16 amino acids. Here the CDR3 reads CSARDQGAGVNPPQFF. In DNA form, the CDR3 reads TGCAGTGCTAGAGATCAGGGCGCGGGAGTTAACCCTCCGCAGTTCTTC.

This clonotype was counted only a few times. The chain combines TRBV29-1 with TRBJ2-3; 10 bases map to TRBD2. Trimming cost V 7 bases and J 5 bases; bases outside gene matches: 15. This CDR3 contains 16 residues. CDR1 and CDR2 from the germline V gene are SQVTM and ANQGSEA. The CDR3 spells CSAKRLAGASEDTQYF. In DNA, the CDR3 is TGCAGCGCTAAAAGACTAGCGGGCGCCAGTGAAGATACGCAGTATTTT.

This clonotype appeared a few times. This rearrangement joins TRBV29-1 to TRBJ2-4; TRBD1 aligns across 8 bases. The CDR3 sequence is 15 residues long. The V segment lost 6 bases and the J segment 3 bases; nucleotides outside the gene matches: 10. Germline CDR1 is SQVTM and CDR2 is ANQGSEA. The CDR3 bases are TGCAGCGTCGGACAGGGCCAGGCGAGCAAAAACATTCAGTACTTC. It is translated as CSVGQGQASKNIQYF.

This clonotype came up a few times. V and J are TRBV20-1 and TRBJ2-5, with 10 positions matching TRBD2. This CDR3 region has 15 residues. Germline V CDR1 and CDR2: DFQATT, SNEGSKA (reference sequence). Unmatched junction bases numbered 9, after V lost 3 bases and J lost 5 bases. As DNA, the CDR3 is TGCAGTGCTAGGCGTCTAGCGGGAGTGGGGGAGACCCAGTACTTC. Amino acid sequence: CSARRLAGVGETQYF.